The 9 T cell receptor beta chains below all came from one sample that was sequenced in a study of T cell responses to AZD1222 COVID-19 vaccine. The table came from immunoSEQ multiplex PCR; TCRdb's copy has only in-frame clones and leaves some out. The data contain some 90,000 clones, under 95% of them singletons. The material sequenced was peripheral blood, taken on day 0 of MenACWY control vaccination. The source is an adult in good health.

The chain joins TRBV29-1 to TRBJ1-2; D not certain. Germline CDR1 and CDR2: SQVTM and ANQGSEA. Trimming cost V 8 bases and J 4 bases, with 17 bases left between them. The CDR3 runs to 13 residues. Here the CDR3 reads CSTSLGSFYGYTF. The CDR3 DNA reads as TGCAGCACCTCACTGGGGAGTTTCTATGGCTACACCTTC.

The chain has TRBV3-1 (or the pseudogene TRBV3-2) and TRBJ1-3; D is unresolved. Trimming took off 3 bases at V and 1 base at J, with 7 bases between the two ends. Germline assignment: CDR1 LGHDT and CDR2 YNNKEL (reference sequence). The CDR3 extends over 14 amino acids. This CDR3 reads CASSQTGSGNTIYF. DNA of the CDR3: TGTGCCAGCAGCCAGACCGGTTCTGGAAACACCATATATTTT.

V and J are TRBV5-1 and TRBJ2-2; the match to TRBD2 covers 10 bases. CDR1 is SGHRS, CDR2 YFSETQ, per germline. CDR3 length equals 15 residues. V lost 4 bases and J lost 7; bases outside the gene matches: 7. In DNA form, the CDR3 reads TGCGCCAGCAGCCCTAGCGGGAGCAACGTCGGGGAGCTGTTTTTT. Amino acid sequence: CASSPSGSNVGELFF.

The chain has TRBV6-5 and TRBJ1-4; D is unresolved. CDR3 length equals 15 residues. Trimming removed 2 bases from V and 6 bases from J, with 13 bases in between. Germline V lookup: CDR1 MNHEY, CDR2 SVGAGI. The CDR3 nucleotides are TGTGCCAGCAGTTACAGATCAAGGGCTGATGAAAAACTGTTTTTT. Its protein is CASSYRSRADEKLFF.

V is TRBV19 and J is TRBJ2-2; possibly TRBD2 for D (5 bases). The CDR3 spans 15 residues. Germline values: CDR1 LNHDA, CDR2 SQIVND (reference sequence). V was clipped by 3 bases and J by 7 bases, with 15 bases between them. The CDR3 is CASSIGVGDYGELFF. CDR3 nucleotide sequence: TGTGCCAGTAGTATCGGGGTCGGCGATTACGGGGAGCTGTTTTTT.

The gene calls are TRBV6-5 and TRBJ1-1; 7 nucleotides match TRBD1. V shed 6 bases and J 8 bases; nucleotides not matched to a gene: 15. Germline V gene data show CDR1 as MNHEY and CDR2 as SVGAGI. This CDR3 has 15 residues. The CDR3 sequence: CASSLGQWLFGEAFF. The CDR3 DNA sequence: TGTGCCAGCAGCCTGGGACAGTGGCTTTTCGGAGAAGCTTTCTTT.

The chain is built from TRBV11-2 and TRBJ1-1; D gene ambiguous. The CDR3 length is 13 residues. Germline V CDR1 and CDR2: SGHAT, FQNNGV. Trimming removed 5 bases from V and 4 bases from J, with 11 bases in between. CDR3 protein: CASSPYPVTEAFF. The CDR3 DNA reads TGTGCCAGCAGCCCCTATCCCGTCACTGAAGCTTTCTTT. The full variable domain, with the rest looked up from reference TRBV11-2 and TRBJ1-1, is EAGVAQSPRYKIIEKRQSVAFWCNPISGHATLYWYQQILGQGPKLLIQFQNNGVVDDSQLPKDRFSAERLKGVDSTLKIQPAKLEDSAVYLCASSPYPVTEAFFGQGTRLTVV.

This rearrangement joins TRBV19 to TRBJ2-1; 16 positions agree with TRBD2. Germline V gene data show CDR1 as LNHDA and CDR2 as SQIVND (reference sequence). Germline trimming cut 10 bases from V and 9 bases from J; bases unmatched to any gene: 9. CDR3 length equals 15 residues. The chain's CDR3 is CATLPGTSGRGEQFF. CDR3 coding DNA: TGTGCCACCCTACCCGGGACTAGCGGGAGGGGTGAGCAGTTCTTC.

The chain has TRBV5-5 and TRBJ1-5; D remains unclear. Trimming removed 2 bases at V and 0 bases at J, with 15 bases between. CDR1 SGHKS and CDR2 YYEKEE come from the germline V gene (reference sequence). The CDR3 spans 17 residues. CDR3 sequence: CASSFYREADSNQPQHF. CDR3 nucleotides: TGTGCCAGCAGCTTTTATCGGGAAGCGGATAGCAATCAGCCCCAGCATTTT.